The 23 T cell receptor beta chains below all came from one sample that was sequenced in a study of graft-versus-host responses after intestinal transplantation. Measured with immunoSEQ multiplex PCR; TCRdb has only the in-frame clones, and not every one. The profile shows more than 75,000 clones, 75% to 95% of them singletons. These receptors have no identified antigens. Here the sequenced sample was unstimulated CD4+ T cells sorted from spleen or lymph node cells, taken before transplant. All receptors derive from a human donor who was the organ donor for an intestinal transplant.

This clone was seen a single time. The chain uses TRBV5-1 and TRBJ2-7; possibly TRBD1 for D (5 bases). V lost 2 bases to trimming and J lost 5 bases, with 17 bases between them. Germline loops: CDR1 SGHRS, CDR2 YFSETQ. The CDR3 is 15 residues long. This CDR3 is CASSLQGSGYHEQYF. The CDR3 bases are TGCGCCAGCAGCTTACAAGGATCAGGGTACCACGAGCAGTACTTC. Complete variable domain (other parts from reference TRBV5-1 and TRBJ2-7): KAGVTQTPRYLIKTRGQQVTLSCSPISGHRSVSWYQQTPGQGLQFLFEYFSETQRNKGNFPGRFSGRQFSNSRSEMNVSTLELGDSALYLCASSLQGSGYHEQYFGPGTRLTVT.

This sequence joins TRBV28 and TRBJ2-4; D possibly corresponds to TRBD2 (5 bases). Trimming removed 6 bases at V and 0 bases at J, with 15 bases between. Per germline, CDR1 MDHEN and CDR2 SYDVKM. This CDR3 spans 16 amino acids. The CDR3 DNA follows: TGTGCCAGCAGGACATTAATGCGGGCAGCCAAAAACATTCAGTACTTC. Amino acid sequence: CASRTLMRAAKNIQYF.

Concerning this clone itself: One end of the junction varies from germline; a read error may be responsible. The chain joins TRBV15 to TRBJ2-1; 9 positions agree with TRBD1. Germline CDR1 is LNHNV and CDR2 is YYDKDF (reference sequence). The CDR3 has 14 amino acids. The DNA of the CDR3 is TGTGCCACGAGCAGGACAGGGGCCTACAATGAGCAGTTCTTC. It yields the protein CATSRTGAYNEQFF.

The chain has TRBV28 and TRBJ2-7; TRBD2 aligns across 9 bases. CDR1 and CDR2 (germline): MDHEN, SYDVKM. The CDR3 is made up of 16 amino acids. V shed 6 bases and J 0 bases; nucleotides not matched to a gene: 9. CDR3 sequence (DNA): TGTGCCAGCAGCTCACCGAGGACTAGCGCCTCCTACGAGCAGTACTTC. Residues: CASSSPRTSASYEQYF.

V usage is TRBV7-2 and J usage is TRBJ2-7, with a weak D call TRBD2 (5 bases). Germline CDR1 reads SGHTA; CDR2 reads FQGNSA. Trimming took off 2 bases at V and 6 bases at J, with 14 bases between the two ends. CDR3 length equals 14 residues. The CDR3 nucleotides are TGTGCCAGCAGCTTAAGTCACGGACTTTTCGAGCAGTACTTC. It is translated as CASSLSHGLFEQYF.

V usage is TRBV5-4 and J usage is TRBJ2-3, with 8 bases matching TRBD2. Germline V CDR1 and CDR2: SGHNT, YYREEE (reference sequence). CDR3 length: 14 amino acids. V lost 3 bases and J lost 3; bases outside the gene matches: 3. The CDR3 sequence is CASSSPSGTDTQYF. In DNA, the CDR3 is TGTGCCAGCAGCTCGCCTAGCGGGACAGATACGCAGTATTTT. The full variable domain, in which reference TRBV5-4 and TRBJ2-3 provide the parts outside the CDR3, is ETGVTQSPTHLIKTRGQQVTLRCSSQSGHNTVSWYQQALGQGPQFIFQYYREEENGRGNFPPRFSGLQFPNYSSELNVNALELDDSALYLCASSSPSGTDTQYFGPGTRLTVL.

CDR3 in DNA: TGTGCCAGTCAGACTAGCGGGAGCACAGATACGCAGTATTTT. This encodes CASQTSGSTDTQYF. The chain couples TRBV19 to TRBJ2-3, with 10 bases aligning to TRBD2. V dropped 8 bases and J dropped 0; count of bases not matched to a gene: 2. Germline-derived CDR1 and CDR2 are LNHDA and SQIVND (reference sequence). This CDR3 contains 14 residues.

This chain links TRBV6-5 with TRBJ1-2, with a tentative D call TRBD1 (5 bases). CDR3 length: 14 residues. V lost 6 bases to trimming and J lost 4 bases, with 15 bases between them. Per germline, CDR1 MNHEY and CDR2 SVGAGI. CDR3 nucleotide sequence: TGTGCCAGCAGCGTACAGGCGGGGGGCTATGGCTACACCTTC. Translating it yields CASSVQAGGYGYTF.

V and J are TRBV5-6 and TRBJ1-5; the match to TRBD1 covers 7 bases. V lost 3 bases and J lost 1; bases outside the gene matches: 13. The CDR3 consists of 18 residues. CDR1 and CDR2 (germline): SGHDT, YYEEEE. The CDR3 DNA is TGTGCCAGCAGCTGGGACCTGACAGGGAAGACAAGCAATCAGCCCCAGCATTTT. Protein product: CASSWDLTGKTSNQPQHF.

This chain uses TRBV23-1 with TRBJ2-7; possibly TRBD2 for D (6 bases). TRBV23-1 is labeled an ORF, and its function is uncertain. The CDR3 is 16 residues long. Trimming cost V 0 bases and J 2 bases, with 14 bases left between them. This CDR3 reads CASSQSASGLAYEQYF. CDR3 coding DNA: TGCGCCAGCAGTCAATCGGCCAGCGGGCTGGCCTACGAGCAGTACTTC.

The chain is built from TRBV2 and TRBJ2-7, with a tentative D call TRBD2 (6 bases). Germline values: CDR1 SNHLY, CDR2 FYNNEI. The CDR3 spans 15 residues. V lost 3 bases and J 5 bases, leaving 17 bases between the germline ends. The CDR3 is CASSEAGWGGDEQYF. CDR3 coding DNA: TGTGCCAGCAGTGAGGCTGGGTGGGGAGGCGACGAGCAGTACTTC.

The chain joins TRBV21-1 to TRBJ2-1; TRBD2, the table's D call, lacks a check against the DNA. TRBV21-1 is marked as a pseudogene. The length of the CDR3 is 20 residues. This CDR3 is CASSKWGTSGGIAPYNEQFF. The CDR3 DNA sequence: TGTGCCAGCAGCAAATGGGGAACTAGCGGGGGGATCGCCCCCTACAATGAGCAGTTCTTC.

This chain connects TRBV6-1 to TRBJ2-7; 9 nucleotides match TRBD1. The germline gives CDR1 MNHNS, CDR2 SASEGT. The CDR3 runs 15 residues. V gave up 7 bases and J gave up 9 bases; unmatched junction bases: 16. CDR3 nucleotides: TGTGCCAGCAAGTACACCGGGACAGGGATTCAATCGCAGTACTTC. Protein sequence: CASKYTGTGIQSQYF.

This rearrangement joins TRBV30 to TRBJ1-2; D call uncertain. The CDR3 contains 13 residues. Trimming took 7 bases from V and 6 from J, leaving 18 bases between them. CDR1 is GTSNPN and CDR2 is SVGIG in the germline V gene (reference sequence). This CDR3 is CASSGTRRNGYTF. DNA of the CDR3: TGTGCCTCCTCAGGTACAAGGAGGAATGGCTACACCTTC.

The chain joins TRBV18 to TRBJ2-3; the match to TRBD2 covers 13 bases. This CDR3 comprises 15 residues. Germline V gene sequence: CDR1 KGHSH, CDR2 LQKENI. V was clipped by 5 bases and J by 1 base; unmatched bases: 0. DNA of the CDR3: TGTGCCAGCTCAGGACTAGCGGGGGGCACAGATACGCAGTATTTT. It translates to CASSGLAGGTDTQYF. Supplemented by reference TRBV18 and TRBJ2-3, the full variable domain reads NAGVMQNPRHLVRRRGQEARLRCSPMKGHSHVYWYRQLPEEGLKFMVYLQKENIIDESGMPKERFSAEFPKEGPSILRIQQVVRGDSAAYFCASSGLAGGTDTQYFGPGTRLTVL.

The chain carries TRBV7-2 and TRBJ2-7; the match to TRBD1 covers 8 bases. V lost 4 bases to trimming and J lost 7 bases; unmatched junction nucleotides: 9. This CDR3 spans 14 amino acids. In germline, CDR1 is SGHTA, CDR2 FQGNSA. Written as DNA, the CDR3 is TGTGCCAGCAGCTCGTACGGACAGGGACGGGAGCAGTACTTC. It encodes CASSSYGQGREQYF.

The chain couples TRBV6-5 to TRBJ2-1, with TRBD1 matching over 8 bases. The V gene's germline CDR1 is MNHEY and CDR2 SVGAGI. The CDR3 runs to 16 residues. The V gene end was trimmed by 0 bases and the J gene end by 5 bases; junction bases not matched to a gene: 6. The CDR3 protein is CASSYSSTGDNNEQFF. CDR3 DNA: TGTGCCAGCAGTTACTCGTCGACAGGGGACAACAATGAGCAGTTCTTC.

This rearrangement joins TRBV9 to TRBJ2-2, with no clear D. The CDR3 runs 13 residues. CDR1 and CDR2 from the germline V gene are SGDLS and YYNGEE. The V gene lost 4 bases and the J gene lost 3 bases, with 7 bases spanning the gap. CDR3 protein: CASSRADTGELFF. CDR3 nucleotide sequence: TGTGCCAGCAGCAGAGCTGACACCGGGGAGCTGTTTTTT.

The chain couples TRBV5-1 to TRBJ2-5; TRBD2 is a possible D gene (5 bases). Germline V gene data show CDR1 as SGHRS and CDR2 as YFSETQ. Trimming pared 2 bases from V and 5 bases from J, leaving 13 bases between. The CDR3 is 14 amino acids. The CDR3 DNA is TGCGCCAGCAGCTTCAGCGGCCCCTGGGAGACCCAGTACTTC. This encodes CASSFSGPWETQYF.

The V gene is TRBV4-1, the J gene TRBJ2-5; TRBD2 matches 9 bases. Trimming cost V 4 bases and J 5 bases; bases outside gene matches: 14. The germline CDR1 and CDR2 sequences are MGHRA and YSYEKL. CDR3 length: 17 residues. This chain's CDR3 is CASSPRGGGPRWETQYF. The CDR3 DNA reads TGCGCCAGCAGCCCCCGCGGGGGGGGGCCCCGATGGGAGACCCAGTACTTC.

The chain links TRBV5-3 to TRBJ2-2, with 7 bases lining up with TRBD1. TRBV5-3 is marked as an open reading frame, function uncertain. V gave up 4 bases and J gave up 3 bases; unmatched junction bases: 12. This CDR3 region has 17 residues. DNA of the CDR3: TGTGCCAGAAGCCGCCGCAAGCAGGGGGTAGACACCGGGGAGCTGTTTTTT. Protein product: CARSRRKQGVDTGELFF.

V gene TRBV19 combines with J gene TRBJ2-3, with 8 bases identical to TRBD1. The V segment lost 5 bases and the J segment 4 bases; nucleotides outside the gene matches: 5. Germline CDR1 LNHDA, CDR2 SQIVND (reference sequence). The CDR3 sequence is 14 residues long. CDR3 coding DNA: TGTGCCAGTAGTGAGACAGGGGCGGCAGATACGCAGTATTTT. This translates into CASSETGAADTQYF.

The chain is built from TRBV9 and TRBJ2-1, with unresolved D. CDR3 length: 15 residues. V lost 1 base, J lost 0 bases, and 8 bases lay in between. Germline CDR1 reads SGDLS; CDR2 reads YYNGEE. Here the CDR3 reads CASSVSPSSYNEQFF. For the CDR3, the DNA is TGTGCCAGCAGCGTATCGCCCAGCTCCTACAATGAGCAGTTCTTC.